This paragraph covers one T cell receptor (beta chain) sequence. Its specificity is not known. This record belongs to a study of T cell repertoires in cytomegalovirus infection. About the research overall: CMV epitopes in the study were HLA-C-restricted (recently identified) and HLA-B-restricted (well studied).

Study results and caveats: Within the response measured ex vivo, HLA-C-restricted CMV-specific TCR beta clonotypes were dominant.

J lost 3 bases, V lost 10 bases, and 5 bases had no gene match. The V gene's germline CDR1 is MDHEN and CDR2 SYDVKM. The CDR3 length is 12 residues. TCRdb redid the calling of the reads with MiXCR, one entry per CDR3 protein. This sample has tens of thousands of distinct CDR3 sequences, with about 26% found just once. The V call is TRBV28, the J call TRBJ2-7, with TRBD1 matching 8 bases. The clonotype comes from a human donor in good health (CMV status not recorded). Some clones in this sample may be carry-over from other donors' samples. The sample was CD8+ T cells from cultured PBMCs, taken from culture after CMV antigen stimulation. The CDR3 DNA reads TGTGCCACCACACAGGGGGACTACGAGCAGTACTTC. This translates into CATTQGDYEQYF.